The source of this T cell receptor beta chain is a study of cytomegalovirus exposure and HLA in healthy donors. Study observations and caveats: Per a prior analysis, the majority of TCR beta V segments were productive roughly 87% or roughly 30% of the time. The study dropped some indistinguishable V segments, TRBV6-2 and TRBV6-3 among them. Presence/absence results assume similar sequencing depth per donor, which may not hold.

Germline V gives CDR1 LGHNT, CDR2 FRNRAP. CDR3 size: 14 residues. Trimming removed 6 bases at V and 4 bases at J, with 15 bases between. With regard to this clone: Its antigen is unidentified.

The PCR ran on 60 Vbeta and 13 Jbeta primers. The data were produced by immunoSEQ multiplex PCR, yet TCRdb's version contains in-frame clones alone and is incomplete. The table includes approximately 90,000 clones, around 77% detected once. Sequenced input: PBMCs. This TCR came from a man aged 25-45 years in good health and CMV-seronegative. The gene calls are TRBV12-5 and TRBJ1-1, with D possibly being TRBD1 (6 bases). CDR3 in amino acids: CASGPSRGGTEAFF. The CDR3 bases are TGTGCTAGTGGCCCCTCCAGGGGCGGCACTGAAGCTTTCTTT.